The T cell receptor (beta chain) described here comes from a study of blood T cell repertoires in COVID-19. This CDR3 is built from 14 residues. Germline values: CDR1 SQVTM, CDR2 ANQGSEA. V was clipped by 7 bases and J by 0 bases; unmatched bases: 7. Profiling relied on immunoSEQ multiplex PCR, and the TCRdb table lists in-frame clones only, not all of them. This table has over 120,000 clones, roughly 84% appearing once. The source of this sequence is a human donor in a cohort sampled during active COVID-19. The gene calls are TRBV29-1 and TRBJ2-3; 7 nucleotides line up with TRBD1. The sequenced sample consisted of peripheral blood. The DNA for the CDR3 is TGCAGCGCAATGGACAGGAAAAGCACAGATACGCAGTATTTT. It is translated as CSAMDRKSTDTQYF.